This TCR beta chain was recovered during a study of blood T cell repertoires in COVID-19. Study details: COVID-19 samples collected from the United States, Italy and Spain covered acute and convalescent phases. PBMCs, B-cell-depleted T cells, or T cells were the source of the cDNA or gDNA that made up the material.

Seattle researchers signed up patients amid active infection and tracked them longitudinally. Using immunoSEQ multiplex PCR, the repertoire was profiled, and TCRdb retains in-frame clones only, with some absent. The sample includes fewer than 200,000 clones, roughly 81% seen only once; the top ten take around 2.7%. Source material: peripheral blood. This sequence was found in a woman older than 75 with COVID-19, enrolled during active disease.

CDR3 loop: CAWNGGRTYNSPLHF. The CDR3 nucleotides read TGTGCCTGGAATGGCGGAAGAACCTATAATTCACCCCTCCACTTT. The rearrangement links TRBV30 to TRBJ1-6; no clear D. The CDR3 covers 15 residues. V dropped 4 bases and J dropped 2 bases, with 12 bases sitting between them. The germline V gene has CDR1 GTSNPN and CDR2 SVGIG (reference sequence).